These T cell receptor beta chains were read from a single sample in a study of cytomegalovirus exposure and HLA in healthy donors. Sequencing used immunoSEQ multiplex PCR; TCRdb keeps in-frame clones, though not all of them. Here the sample spans roughly 120,000 clones, over 75% being singletons. The sequenced sample consisted of PBMCs. All receptors derive from a man between 25 and 39 years old in good health and CMV-seronegative. The CDR3 runs from the conserved cysteine through the conserved F or W. The order of the fields is clone size, D gene, J gene, V gene, CDR3 protein, CDR3 DNA. A D gene is named only where the DNA matches it firmly. Clone size is shown for a subset of rows, as once, few, many or a class of expanded clone.

.,TRBD1,TRBJ2-7,TRBV5-4,CASSRDRAHEQYF,TGTGCCAGCAGCCGGGACAGGGCCCACGAGCAGTACTTC
.,.,TRBJ1-2,TRBV4-3,CASSQDKDSLPNYGYTF,TGCGCCAGCAGCCAAGATAAGGACAGCCTACCTAACTATGGCTACACCTTC
once,TRBD1,TRBJ2-3,TRBV28,CASSLRDRGADTQYF,TGTGCCAGCAGTCTACGGGACAGGGGGGCAGATACGCAGTATTTT
once,.,TRBJ2-7,TRBV6-6,CASYDPSTGYEQYF,TGTGCCAGCTATGACCCCTCGACAGGCTACGAGCAGTACTTC
few,.,TRBJ1-5,TRBV20-1,CSASGNQPQHF,TGCAGTGCAAGCGGAAATCAGCCCCAGCATTTT
.,TRBD1,TRBJ2-7,TRBV6-5,CASSRTGQGSFEQYF,TGTGCCAGCAGTCGGACGGGACAGGGGTCGTTCGAGCAGTACTTC
.,TRBD1,TRBJ2-2,TRBV5-1,CASSGQGEQRELFF,TGCGCCAGCAGCGGACAGGGGGAACAGCGGGAGCTGTTTTTT
few,TRBD2,TRBJ2-5,TRBV5-4,CASSLGTSGQETQYF,TGTGCCAGCAGCCTAGGGACTAGCGGACAAGAGACCCAGTACTTC
.,TRBD1,TRBJ1-1,TRBV4-3,CASSRVRTGGFYTEAFF,TGCGCCAGCAGCCGTGTTAGGACAGGGGGCTTCTACACTGAAGCTTTCTTT
few,.,TRBJ1-6,TRBV12-2,CASREGQVWRKSPLHF,TGTGCAAGTCGCGAAGGACAGGTATGGAGGAAATCCCCCCTCCACTTT
.,TRBD1,TRBJ2-5,TRBV6-6,CASSYRGQGAEETQYF,TGTGCCAGCAGTTACCGCGGACAGGGGGCCGAGGAGACCCAGTACTTC
.,.,TRBJ1-5,TRBV27,CASGDINQPQHF,TGTGCCAGCGGGGACATCAATCAGCCCCAGCATTTT
few,.,TRBJ2-1,TRBV4-1,CASSQDQRGGAHNEQFF,TGCGCCAGCAGCCAAGATCAGCGAGGGGGTGCTCACAATGAGCAGTTCTTC
.,.,TRBJ1-1,TRBV30,CAWSGRPEAFF,TGTGCCTGGAGTGGGCGGCCTGAAGCTTTCTTT
.,.,TRBJ2-7,TRBV15,CATSRGTGSSYEQYF,TGTGCCACCAGCAGAGGAACAGGGTCCTCCTACGAGCAGTACTTC
.,.,TRBJ2-1,TRBV7-2,CASSFAPAVREQFF,TGTGCCAGCAGCTTCGCCCCAGCGGTTCGGGAGCAGTTCTTC
.,TRBD1,TRBJ2-1,TRBV29-1,CSTYHRGGNEQFF,TGCAGCACCTATCACAGGGGTGGGAATGAGCAGTTCTTC
.,.,TRBJ2-7,TRBV29-1,CSVEPPGGYEQYF,TGCAGCGTCGAACCCCCGGGTGGCTACGAGCAGTACTTC
.,.,TRBJ1-1,TRBV13,CASSLPGEGDTEAFF,TGTGCCAGCAGCTTACCAGGGGAGGGTGACACTGAAGCTTTCTTT
.,TRBD1,TRBJ2-1,TRBV15,CATSIPQGAYNEQFF,TGTGCCACCAGCATCCCACAGGGGGCCTACAATGAGCAGTTCTTC
.,TRBD1,TRBJ2-3,TRBV5-1,CASMTGGAEDTQYF,TGCGCCAGCATGACAGGGGGGGCTGAAGATACGCAGTATTTT
.,TRBD2,TRBJ2-1,TRBV27,CASYGGTVKTNEQFF,TGTGCCAGCTACGGGGGGACGGTAAAAACCAATGAGCAGTTCTTC
few,.,TRBJ2-3,TRBV27,CASSLRHPSTDTQYF,TGTGCCAGCAGTTTACGACACCCTAGCACAGATACGCAGTATTTT
.,TRBD2,TRBJ2-1,TRBV2,CASSVFAGAYNEQFF,TGTGCCAGCAGTGTGTTTGCGGGGGCCTACAATGAGCAGTTCTTC
.,.,TRBJ2-5,TRBV6-6,CASKRAGEETQYF,TGTGCCAGCAAACGAGCGGGTGAAGAGACCCAGTACTTC
.,TRBD1,TRBJ1-1,TRBV18,CASSPPGQGSEAFF,TGTGCCAGCTCACCGCCGGGACAGGGTTCCGAAGCTTTCTTT
few,.,TRBJ1-1,TRBV7-9,CASSLGAGVTEAFF,TGTGCCAGCAGCTTAGGGGCAGGGGTCACTGAAGCTTTCTTT
.,TRBD1,TRBJ1-3,TRBV7-9,CASSSLGGKNGNTIYF,TGTGCCAGCAGCTCCTTAGGGGGCAAGAATGGAAACACCATATATTTT
few,TRBD1,TRBJ2-5,TRBV5-1,CASSGGTGGYQETQYF,TGCGCCAGCAGCGGAGGGACAGGGGGGTACCAAGAGACCCAGTACTTC
.,.,TRBJ1-5,TRBV15,CATSRGGNQPQHF,TGTGCCACCAGCAGGGGCGGGAATCAGCCCCAGCATTTT
.,TRBD1,TRBJ2-3,TRBV2,CASSTGVSTDTQYF,TGTGCCAGCAGTACAGGGGTTTCCACAGATACGCAGTATTTT
.,TRBD1,TRBJ1-2,TRBV29-1,CSVGTGGGYTF,TGCAGCGTAGGGACAGGGGGTGGCTACACCTTC
.,TRBD1,TRBJ1-2,TRBV4-3,CASSQGGQGAQVGYTF,TGCGCCAGCAGCCAAGGGGGACAGGGGGCGCAGGTCGGCTACACCTTC
.,TRBD2,TRBJ2-7,TRBV27,CASSPGTSGSYEQYF,TGTGCCAGCAGTCCCGGGACTAGCGGCTCCTACGAGCAGTACTTC
.,.,TRBJ2-1,TRBV14,CASRGLLTSNEQFF,TGTGCCAGCCGTGGACTACTCACGAGCAATGAGCAGTTCTTC
.,.,TRBJ2-1,TRBV6-6,CASSYAGYIGNEQFF,TGTGCCAGCAGTTACGCGGGGTATATAGGAAATGAGCAGTTCTTC
.,.,TRBJ1-2,TRBV6-6,CASRTSGTNYGYTF,TGTGCCAGCAGGACCAGCGGGACTAACTATGGCTACACCTTC
.,TRBD1,TRBJ2-5,TRBV5-1,CASSSWDRRRTQYF,TGCGCCAGCAGCTCATGGGACAGACGGAGGACCCAGTACTTC
.,.,TRBJ1-1,TRBV7-2,CASSFGGWGLDTEAFF,TGTGCCAGCAGCTTCGGGGGTTGGGGGTTGGACACTGAAGCTTTCTTT